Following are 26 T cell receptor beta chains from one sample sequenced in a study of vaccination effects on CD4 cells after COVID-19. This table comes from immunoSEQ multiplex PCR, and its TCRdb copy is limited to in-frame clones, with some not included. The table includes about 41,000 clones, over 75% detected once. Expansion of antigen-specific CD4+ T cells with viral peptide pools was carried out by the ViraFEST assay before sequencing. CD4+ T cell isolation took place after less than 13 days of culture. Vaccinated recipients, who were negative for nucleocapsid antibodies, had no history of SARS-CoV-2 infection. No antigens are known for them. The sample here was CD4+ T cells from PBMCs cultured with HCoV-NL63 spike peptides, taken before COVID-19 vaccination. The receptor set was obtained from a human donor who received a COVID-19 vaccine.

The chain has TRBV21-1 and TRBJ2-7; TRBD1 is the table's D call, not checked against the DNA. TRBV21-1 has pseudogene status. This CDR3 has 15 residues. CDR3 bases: TGTGCCACCCGTAAAATAAAGACAGACTCCTACGAGCAGTACGTC. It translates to CATRKIKTDSYEQYV.

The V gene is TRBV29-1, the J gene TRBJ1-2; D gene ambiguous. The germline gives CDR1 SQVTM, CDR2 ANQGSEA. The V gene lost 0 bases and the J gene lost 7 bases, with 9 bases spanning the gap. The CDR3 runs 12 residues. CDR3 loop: CSVEDPASGYTF. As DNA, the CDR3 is TGCAGCGTTGAAGATCCTGCTAGTGGCTACACCTTC.

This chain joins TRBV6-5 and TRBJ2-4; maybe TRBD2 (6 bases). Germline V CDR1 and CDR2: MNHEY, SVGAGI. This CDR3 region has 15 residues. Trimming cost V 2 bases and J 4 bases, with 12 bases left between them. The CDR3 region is CASSYREDTKNIQYF. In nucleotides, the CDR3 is TGTGCCAGCAGTTACAGGGAGGACACAAAAAACATTCAGTACTTC.

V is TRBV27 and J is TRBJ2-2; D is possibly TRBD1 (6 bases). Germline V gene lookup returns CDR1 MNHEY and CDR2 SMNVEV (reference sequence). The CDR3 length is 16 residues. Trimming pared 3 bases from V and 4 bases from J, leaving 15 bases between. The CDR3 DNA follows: TGTGCCAGCAGTTTGGGCAGGGGTCTTGGCACCGGGGAGCTGTTTTTT. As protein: CASSLGRGLGTGELFF.

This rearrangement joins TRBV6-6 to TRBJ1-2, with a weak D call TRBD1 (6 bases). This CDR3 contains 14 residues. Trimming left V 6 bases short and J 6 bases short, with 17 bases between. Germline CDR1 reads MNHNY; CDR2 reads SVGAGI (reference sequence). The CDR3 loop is CASSARQERDGYTF. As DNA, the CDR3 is TGTGCCAGCAGCGCTAGACAGGAGAGAGATGGCTACACCTTC.

CDR3 bases: TGCAGCGCAAACAGGGGAGGAGACACCATATATTTT. Its protein is CSANRGGDTIYF. The chain combines TRBV29-1 with TRBJ1-3, with TRBD1 identical over 7 bases. Germline-derived CDR1 and CDR2 are SQVTM and ANQGSEA. The CDR3 has 12 amino acids. The V gene end was trimmed by 7 bases and the J gene end by 8 bases; junction bases not matched to a gene: 8.

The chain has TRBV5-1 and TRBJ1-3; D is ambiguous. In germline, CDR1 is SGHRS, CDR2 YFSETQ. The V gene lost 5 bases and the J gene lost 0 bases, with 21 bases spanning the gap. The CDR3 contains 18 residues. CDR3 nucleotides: TGCGCCAGCAGGCCAAATCCTCCAAGAAGCCTCTCTGGAAACACCATATATTTT. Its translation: CASRPNPPRSLSGNTIYF.

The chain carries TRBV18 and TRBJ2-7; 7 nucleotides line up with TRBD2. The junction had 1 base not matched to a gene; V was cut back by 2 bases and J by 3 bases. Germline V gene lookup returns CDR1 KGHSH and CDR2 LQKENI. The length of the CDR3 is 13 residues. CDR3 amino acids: CASSPGTNYEQYV. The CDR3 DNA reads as TGTGCCAGCTCACCAGGGACTAACTACGAGCAGTACGTC.

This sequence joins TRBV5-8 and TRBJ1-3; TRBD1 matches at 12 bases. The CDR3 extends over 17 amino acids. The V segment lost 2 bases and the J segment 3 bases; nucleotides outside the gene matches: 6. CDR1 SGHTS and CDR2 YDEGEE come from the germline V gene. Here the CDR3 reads CASSFIGTGGFGNTIYF. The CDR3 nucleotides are TGTGCCAGCAGCTTTATCGGGACAGGGGGCTTTGGAAACACCATATATTTT. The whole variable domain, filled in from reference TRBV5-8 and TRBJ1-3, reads EAGVTQSPTHLIKTRGQQATLRCSPISGHTSVYWYQQALGLGLQFLLWYDEGEERNRGNFPPRFSGRQFPNYSSELNVNALELEDSALYLCASSFIGTGGFGNTIYFGEGSWLTVV.

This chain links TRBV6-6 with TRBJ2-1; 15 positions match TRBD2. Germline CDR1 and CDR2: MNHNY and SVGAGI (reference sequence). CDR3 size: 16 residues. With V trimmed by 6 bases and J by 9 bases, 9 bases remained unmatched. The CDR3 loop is CASRKGTSGGSLEQFF. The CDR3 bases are TGTGCCAGCAGGAAAGGGACTAGCGGGGGGTCGCTTGAGCAGTTCTTC.

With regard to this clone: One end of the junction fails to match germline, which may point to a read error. The CDR3 bases are TGCAGCTATGGGAGGAACGCTGAAGCTTTCTTT. As protein: CSYGRNAEAFF. This chain uses TRBV29-1 with TRBJ1-1, with no clear D. The CDR3 spans 11 residues. Germline lookup yields CDR1 SQVTM and CDR2 ANQGSEA.

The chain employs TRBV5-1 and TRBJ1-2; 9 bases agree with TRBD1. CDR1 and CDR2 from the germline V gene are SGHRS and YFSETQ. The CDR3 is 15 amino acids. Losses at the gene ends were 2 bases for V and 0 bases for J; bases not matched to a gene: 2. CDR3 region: CASSLTGGTNYGYTF. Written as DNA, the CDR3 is TGCGCCAGCAGCTTAACAGGGGGCACTAACTATGGCTACACCTTC.

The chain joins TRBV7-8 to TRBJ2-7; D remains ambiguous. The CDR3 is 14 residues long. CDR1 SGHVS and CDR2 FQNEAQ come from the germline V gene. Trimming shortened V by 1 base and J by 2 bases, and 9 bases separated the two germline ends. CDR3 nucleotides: TGTGCCAGCAGCTTAGATTACTCAACCTACGAGCAGTACGTC. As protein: CASSLDYSTYEQYV.

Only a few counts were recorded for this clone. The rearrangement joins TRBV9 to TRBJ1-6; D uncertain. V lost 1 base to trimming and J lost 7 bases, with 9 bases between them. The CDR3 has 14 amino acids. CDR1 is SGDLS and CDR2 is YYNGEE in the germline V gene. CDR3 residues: CASSVLGENSPLHF. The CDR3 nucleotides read TGTGCCAGCAGCGTATTAGGAGAGAATTCACCCCTCCACTTT.

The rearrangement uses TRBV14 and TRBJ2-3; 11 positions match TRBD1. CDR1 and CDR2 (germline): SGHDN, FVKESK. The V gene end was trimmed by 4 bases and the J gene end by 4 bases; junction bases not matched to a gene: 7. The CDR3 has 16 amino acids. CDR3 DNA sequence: TGTGCCAGCAGCCTTGACCGGGGACAGGGGGCAGATACGCAGTATTTT. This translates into CASSLDRGQGADTQYF.

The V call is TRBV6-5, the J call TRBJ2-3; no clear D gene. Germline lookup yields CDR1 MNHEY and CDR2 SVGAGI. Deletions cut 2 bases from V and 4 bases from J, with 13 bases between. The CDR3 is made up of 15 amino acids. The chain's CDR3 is CASSYGSPGPDTQYF. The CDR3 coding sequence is TGTGCCAGCAGTTACGGGTCACCCGGCCCAGATACGCAGTATTTT.

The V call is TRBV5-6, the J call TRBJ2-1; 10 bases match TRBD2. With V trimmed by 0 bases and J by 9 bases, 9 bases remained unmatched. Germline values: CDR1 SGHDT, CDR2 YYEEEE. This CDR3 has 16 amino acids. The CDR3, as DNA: TGTGCCAGCAGCTTGGATGTAGCGGGGGGTCCGGTTGAGCAGTTCTTC. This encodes CASSLDVAGGPVEQFF.

CDR3 sequence: CAWSRRGSSYNEQFF. In nucleotides, the CDR3 is TGTGCCTGGAGTCGTAGGGGGAGCTCCTACAATGAGCAGTTCTTC. The chain joins TRBV30 to TRBJ2-1; D possibly corresponds to TRBD1 (6 bases). The V and J ends lost 2 bases and 0 bases respectively, with 11 bases between them. CDR1 GTSNPN and CDR2 SVGIG come from the germline V gene (reference sequence). This CDR3 spans 15 amino acids.

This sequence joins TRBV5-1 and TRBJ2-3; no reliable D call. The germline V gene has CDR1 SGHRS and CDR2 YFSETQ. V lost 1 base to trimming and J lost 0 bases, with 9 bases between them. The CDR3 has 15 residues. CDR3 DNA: TGCGCCAGCAGCTTGCTAGGTACTAGCACAGATACGCAGTATTTT. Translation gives CASSLLGTSTDTQYF.

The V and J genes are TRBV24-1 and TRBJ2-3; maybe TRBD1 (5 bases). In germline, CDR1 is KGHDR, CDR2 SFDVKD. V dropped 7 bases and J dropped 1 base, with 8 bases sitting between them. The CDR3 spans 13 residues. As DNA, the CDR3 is TGTGCCACCAGCCTGACAGGCACAGATACGCAGTATTTT. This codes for CATSLTGTDTQYF.

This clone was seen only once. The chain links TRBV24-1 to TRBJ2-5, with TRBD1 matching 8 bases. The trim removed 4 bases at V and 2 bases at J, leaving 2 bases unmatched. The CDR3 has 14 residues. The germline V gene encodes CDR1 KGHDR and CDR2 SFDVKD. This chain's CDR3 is CATSDRDRQETQYF. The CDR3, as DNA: TGTGCCACCAGTGACCGGGACAGGCAAGAGACCCAGTACTTC.

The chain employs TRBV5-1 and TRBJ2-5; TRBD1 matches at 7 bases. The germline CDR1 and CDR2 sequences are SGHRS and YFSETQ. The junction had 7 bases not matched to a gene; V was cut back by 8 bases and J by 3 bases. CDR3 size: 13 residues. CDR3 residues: CASNFGTEETQYF. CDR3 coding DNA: TGCGCCAGTAACTTCGGGACAGAAGAGACCCAGTACTTC.

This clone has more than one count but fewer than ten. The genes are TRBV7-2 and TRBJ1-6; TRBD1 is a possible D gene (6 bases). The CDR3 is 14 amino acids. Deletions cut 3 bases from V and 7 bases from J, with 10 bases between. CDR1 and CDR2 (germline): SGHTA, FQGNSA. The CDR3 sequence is CASSFAGVNSPLHF. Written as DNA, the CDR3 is TGTGCCAGCAGCTTCGCAGGGGTAAATTCACCCCTCCACTTT.

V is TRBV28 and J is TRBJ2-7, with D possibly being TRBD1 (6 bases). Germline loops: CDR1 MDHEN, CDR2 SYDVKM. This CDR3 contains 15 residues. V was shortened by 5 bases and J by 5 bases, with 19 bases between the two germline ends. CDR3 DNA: TGTGCCAGCAGTCCAACAGGGACGAATTCCCACGAGCAGTACGTC. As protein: CASSPTGTNSHEQYV.

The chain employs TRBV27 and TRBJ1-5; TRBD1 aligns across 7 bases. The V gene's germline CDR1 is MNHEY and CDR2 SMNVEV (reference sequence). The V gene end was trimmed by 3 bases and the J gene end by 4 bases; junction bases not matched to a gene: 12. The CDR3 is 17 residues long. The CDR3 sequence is CASSLGGGTDGNQPQHF. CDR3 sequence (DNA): TGTGCCAGCAGTTTGGGAGGGGGGACAGATGGAAATCAGCCCCAGCATTTT.

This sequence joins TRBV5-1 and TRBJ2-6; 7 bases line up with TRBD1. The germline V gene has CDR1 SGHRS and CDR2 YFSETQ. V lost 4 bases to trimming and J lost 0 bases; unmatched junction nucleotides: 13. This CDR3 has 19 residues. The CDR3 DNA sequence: TGCGCCAGCAGCCTTCCCCCGGGACAGTCTCCCTCTGGGGCCAACGTCCTGACTTTC. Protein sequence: CASSLPPGQSPSGANVLTF.